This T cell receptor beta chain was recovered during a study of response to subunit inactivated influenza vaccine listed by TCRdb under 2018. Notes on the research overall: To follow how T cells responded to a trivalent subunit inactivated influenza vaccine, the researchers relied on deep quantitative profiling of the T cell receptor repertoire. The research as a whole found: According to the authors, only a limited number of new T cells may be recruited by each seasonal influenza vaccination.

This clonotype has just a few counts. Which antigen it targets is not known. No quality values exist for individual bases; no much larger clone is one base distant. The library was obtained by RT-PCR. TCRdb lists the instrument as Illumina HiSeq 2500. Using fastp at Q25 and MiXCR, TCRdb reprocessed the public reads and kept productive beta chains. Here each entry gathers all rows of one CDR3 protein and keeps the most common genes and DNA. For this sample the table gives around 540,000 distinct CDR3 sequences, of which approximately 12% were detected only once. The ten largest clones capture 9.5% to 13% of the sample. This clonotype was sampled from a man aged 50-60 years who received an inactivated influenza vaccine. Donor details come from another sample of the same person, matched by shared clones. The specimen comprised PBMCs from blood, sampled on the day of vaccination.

The DNA sequence reads TGTGCCAGCAGCCAAAGCACCTCTGAAGCTTTCTTT. The translation is CASSQSTSEAFF. Recombination joined TRBV3-1 with TRBJ1-1, with the D gene not confidently named. CDR1 and CDR2 (LGHDT, YNNKEL) derive from the germline V gene (reference sequence). Deletion took 2 bases off V and 6 bases off J, with a span of 7 bases between the germline ends. Reading from cysteine to phenylalanine, the CDR3 counts 12 amino acids. Kept here is only the CDR3 DNA, which spans 36 bases and is read in frame from base 1.